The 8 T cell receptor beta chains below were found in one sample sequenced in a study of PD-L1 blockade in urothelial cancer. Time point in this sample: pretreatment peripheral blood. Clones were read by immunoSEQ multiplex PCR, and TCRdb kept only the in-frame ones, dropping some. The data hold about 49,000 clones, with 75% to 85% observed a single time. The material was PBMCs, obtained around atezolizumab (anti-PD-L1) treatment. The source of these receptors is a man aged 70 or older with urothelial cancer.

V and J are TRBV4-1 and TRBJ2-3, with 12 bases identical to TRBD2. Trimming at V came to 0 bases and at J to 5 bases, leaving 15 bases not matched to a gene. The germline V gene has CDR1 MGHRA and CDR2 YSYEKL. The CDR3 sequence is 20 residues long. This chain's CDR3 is CASSQDPPGLAGRKGDTQYF. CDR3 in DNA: TGCGCCAGCAGCCAAGACCCACCGGGACTAGCGGGTCGAAAGGGAGATACGCAGTATTTT.

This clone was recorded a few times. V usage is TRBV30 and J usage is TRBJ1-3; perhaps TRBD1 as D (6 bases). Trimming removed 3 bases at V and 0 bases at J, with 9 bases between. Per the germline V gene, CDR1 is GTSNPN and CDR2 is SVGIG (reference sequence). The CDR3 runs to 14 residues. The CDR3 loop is CAWRTGNSGNTIYF. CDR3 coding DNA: TGTGCCTGGAGGACAGGAAACTCTGGAAACACCATATATTTT.

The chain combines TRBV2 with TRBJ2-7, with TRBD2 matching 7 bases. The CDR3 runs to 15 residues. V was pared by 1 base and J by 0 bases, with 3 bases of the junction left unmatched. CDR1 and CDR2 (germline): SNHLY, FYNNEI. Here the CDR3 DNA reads TGTGCCAGCAGTGAAGGTTGGGGGGGCTCCTACGAGCAGTACTTC. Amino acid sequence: CASSEGWGGSYEQYF.

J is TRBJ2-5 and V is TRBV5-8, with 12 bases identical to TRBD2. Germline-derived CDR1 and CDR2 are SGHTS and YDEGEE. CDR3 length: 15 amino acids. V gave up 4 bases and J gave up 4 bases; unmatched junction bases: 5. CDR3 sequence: CASSAKLAGGETQYF. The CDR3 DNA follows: TGTGCCAGCAGCGCGAAACTAGCGGGAGGAGAGACCCAGTACTTC. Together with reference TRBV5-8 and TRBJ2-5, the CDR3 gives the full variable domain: EAGVTQSPTHLIKTRGQQATLRCSPISGHTSVYWYQQALGLGLQFLLWYDEGEERNRGNFPPRFSGRQFPNYSSELNVNALELEDSALYLCASSAKLAGGETQYFGPGTRLLVL.

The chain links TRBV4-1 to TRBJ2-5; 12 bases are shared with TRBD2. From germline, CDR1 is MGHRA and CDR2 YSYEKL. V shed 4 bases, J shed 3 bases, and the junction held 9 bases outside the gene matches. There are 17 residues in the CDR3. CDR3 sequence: CASSLLAGGVSEETQYF. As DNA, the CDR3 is TGCGCCAGCAGCCTACTAGCGGGAGGTGTATCAGAAGAGACCCAGTACTTC.

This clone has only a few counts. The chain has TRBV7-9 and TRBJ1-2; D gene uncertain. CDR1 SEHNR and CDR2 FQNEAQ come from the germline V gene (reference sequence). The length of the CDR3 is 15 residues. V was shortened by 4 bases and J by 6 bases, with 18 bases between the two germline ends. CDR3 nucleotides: TGTGCCAGCAGCTCCCCCGGCCGGGGAGGGAATGGCTACACCTTC. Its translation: CASSSPGRGGNGYTF.

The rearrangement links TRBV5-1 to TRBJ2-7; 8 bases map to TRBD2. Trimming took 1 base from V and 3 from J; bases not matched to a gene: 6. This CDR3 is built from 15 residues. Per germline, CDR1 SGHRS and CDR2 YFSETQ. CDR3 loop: CASSLYSGSGYEQYF. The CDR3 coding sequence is TGCGCCAGCAGCTTGTACAGCGGGAGCGGCTACGAGCAGTACTTC.

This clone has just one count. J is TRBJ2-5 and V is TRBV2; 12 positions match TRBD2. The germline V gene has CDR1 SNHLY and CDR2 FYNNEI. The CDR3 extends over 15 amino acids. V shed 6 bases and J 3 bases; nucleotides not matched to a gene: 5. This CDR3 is CASRRLAGAKETQYF. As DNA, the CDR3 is TGTGCCAGCAGAAGACTAGCGGGAGCCAAAGAGACCCAGTACTTC.